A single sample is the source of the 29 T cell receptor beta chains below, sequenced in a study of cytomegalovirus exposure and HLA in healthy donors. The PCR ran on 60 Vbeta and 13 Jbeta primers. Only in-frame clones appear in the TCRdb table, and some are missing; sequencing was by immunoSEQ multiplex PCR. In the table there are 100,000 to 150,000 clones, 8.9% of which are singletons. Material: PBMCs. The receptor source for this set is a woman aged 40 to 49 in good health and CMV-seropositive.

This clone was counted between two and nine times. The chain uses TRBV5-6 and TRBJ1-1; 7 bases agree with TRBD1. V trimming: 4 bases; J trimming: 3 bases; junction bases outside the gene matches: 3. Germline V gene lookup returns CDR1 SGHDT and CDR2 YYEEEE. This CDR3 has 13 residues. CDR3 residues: CASSLTGHTEAFF. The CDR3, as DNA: TGTGCCAGCAGCCTGACAGGGCACACTGAAGCTTTCTTT.

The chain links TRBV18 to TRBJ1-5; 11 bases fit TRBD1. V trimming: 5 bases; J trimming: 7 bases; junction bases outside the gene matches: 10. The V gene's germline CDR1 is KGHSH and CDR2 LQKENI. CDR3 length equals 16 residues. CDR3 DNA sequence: TGTGCCAGCTCAGGCCTCGGACAGGGGGCGGGACAGCCCCAGCATTTT. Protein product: CASSGLGQGAGQPQHF.

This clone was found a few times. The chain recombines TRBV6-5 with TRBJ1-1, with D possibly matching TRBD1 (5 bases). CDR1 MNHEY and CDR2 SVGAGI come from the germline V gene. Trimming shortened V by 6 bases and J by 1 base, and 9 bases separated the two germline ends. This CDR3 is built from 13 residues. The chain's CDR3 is CASRDTGNTEAFF. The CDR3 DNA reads TGTGCCAGCAGGGACACAGGGAACACTGAAGCTTTCTTT.

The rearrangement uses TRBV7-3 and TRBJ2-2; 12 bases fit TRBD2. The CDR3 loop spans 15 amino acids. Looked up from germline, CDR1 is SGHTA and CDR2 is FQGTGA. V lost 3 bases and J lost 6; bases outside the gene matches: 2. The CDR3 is CASSFGLAGPGELFF. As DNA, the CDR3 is TGTGCCAGCAGCTTCGGACTAGCGGGGCCCGGGGAGCTGTTTTTT.

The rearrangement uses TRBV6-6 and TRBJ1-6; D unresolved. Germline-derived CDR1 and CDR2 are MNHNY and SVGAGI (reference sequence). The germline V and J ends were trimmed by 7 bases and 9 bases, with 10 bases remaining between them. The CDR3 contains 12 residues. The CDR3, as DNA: TGTGCCAGCACAACGAAAGCTTCACCCCTCCACTTT. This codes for CASTTKASPLHF.

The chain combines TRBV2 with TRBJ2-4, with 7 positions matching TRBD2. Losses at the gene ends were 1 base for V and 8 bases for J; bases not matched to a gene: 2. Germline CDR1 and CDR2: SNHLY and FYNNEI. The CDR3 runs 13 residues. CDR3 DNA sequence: TGTGCCAGCAGTGAAGGGGGGGGTGACATTCAGTACTTC. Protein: CASSEGGGDIQYF.

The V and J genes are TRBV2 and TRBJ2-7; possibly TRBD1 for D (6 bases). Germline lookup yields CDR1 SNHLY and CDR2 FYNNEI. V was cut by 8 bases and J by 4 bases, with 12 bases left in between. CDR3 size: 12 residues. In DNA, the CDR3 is TGTGCCAGCTCTGGACAGTCGTACGAGCAGTACTTC. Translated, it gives CASSGQSYEQYF.

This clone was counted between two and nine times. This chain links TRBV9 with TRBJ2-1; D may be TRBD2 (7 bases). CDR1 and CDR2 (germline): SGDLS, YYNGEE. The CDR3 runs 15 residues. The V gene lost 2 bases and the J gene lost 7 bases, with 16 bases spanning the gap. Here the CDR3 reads CASSVGGGPENEQFF. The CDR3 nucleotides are TGTGCCAGCAGCGTTGGGGGGGGGCCGGAGAATGAGCAGTTCTTC.

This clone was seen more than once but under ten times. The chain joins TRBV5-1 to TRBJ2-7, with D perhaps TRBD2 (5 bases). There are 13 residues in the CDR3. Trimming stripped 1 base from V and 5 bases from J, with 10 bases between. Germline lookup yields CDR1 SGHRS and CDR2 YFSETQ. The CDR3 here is CASSLMAGDEQYF. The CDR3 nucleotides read TGCGCCAGCAGCTTGATGGCCGGGGACGAGCAGTACTTC.

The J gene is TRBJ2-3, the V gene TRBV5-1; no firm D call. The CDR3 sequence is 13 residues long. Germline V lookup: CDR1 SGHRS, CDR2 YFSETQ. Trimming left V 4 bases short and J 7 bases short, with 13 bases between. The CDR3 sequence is CASSSRDTHTQYF. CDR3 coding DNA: TGCGCCAGCAGCAGCCGTGACACCCATACGCAGTATTTT.

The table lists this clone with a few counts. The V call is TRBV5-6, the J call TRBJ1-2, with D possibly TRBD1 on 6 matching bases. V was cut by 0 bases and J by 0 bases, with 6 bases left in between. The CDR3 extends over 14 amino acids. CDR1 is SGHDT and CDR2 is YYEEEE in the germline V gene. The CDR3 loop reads CASSLGGPNYGYTF. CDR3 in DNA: TGTGCCAGCAGCTTGGGGGGGCCTAACTATGGCTACACCTTC.

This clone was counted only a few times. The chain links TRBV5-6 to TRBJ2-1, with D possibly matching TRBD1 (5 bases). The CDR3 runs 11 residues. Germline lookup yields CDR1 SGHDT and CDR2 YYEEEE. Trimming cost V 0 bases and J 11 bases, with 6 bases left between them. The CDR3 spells CASSLAGKQFF. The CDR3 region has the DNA TGTGCCAGCAGCTTGGCAGGGAAGCAGTTCTTC.

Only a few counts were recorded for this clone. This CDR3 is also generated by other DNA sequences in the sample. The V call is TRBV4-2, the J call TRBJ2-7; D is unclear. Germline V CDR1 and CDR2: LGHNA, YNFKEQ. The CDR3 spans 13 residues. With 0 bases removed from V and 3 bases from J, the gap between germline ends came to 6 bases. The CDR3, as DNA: TGTGCCAGCAGCCAAGATCGAGGCTACGAGCAGTACTTC. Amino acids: CASSQDRGYEQYF.

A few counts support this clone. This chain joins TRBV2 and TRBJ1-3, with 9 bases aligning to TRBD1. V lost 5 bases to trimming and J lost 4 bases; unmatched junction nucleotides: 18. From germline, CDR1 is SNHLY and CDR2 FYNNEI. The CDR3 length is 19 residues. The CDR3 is CASSHRGTGTGVGGNTIYF. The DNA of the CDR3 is TGTGCCAGCAGTCACCGAGGGACAGGGACGGGAGTTGGAGGAAACACCATATATTTT.

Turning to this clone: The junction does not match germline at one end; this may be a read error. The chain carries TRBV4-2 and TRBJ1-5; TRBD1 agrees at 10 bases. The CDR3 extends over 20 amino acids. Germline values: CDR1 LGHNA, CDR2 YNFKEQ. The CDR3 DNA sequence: TGTGCCAGCAGCCAAGACCCGTTGACAGGGGGCCACTATAGCAATCAGCCCCAGAATTTT. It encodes CASSQDPLTGGHYSNQPQNF.

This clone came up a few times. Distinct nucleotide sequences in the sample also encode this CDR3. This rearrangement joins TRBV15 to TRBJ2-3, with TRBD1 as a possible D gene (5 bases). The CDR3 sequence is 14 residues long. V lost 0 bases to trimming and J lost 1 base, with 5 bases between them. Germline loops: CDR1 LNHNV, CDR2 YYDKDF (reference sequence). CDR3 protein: CATSRDRGTDTQYF. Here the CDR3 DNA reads TGTGCCACCAGCAGAGACAGGGGCACAGATACGCAGTATTTT.

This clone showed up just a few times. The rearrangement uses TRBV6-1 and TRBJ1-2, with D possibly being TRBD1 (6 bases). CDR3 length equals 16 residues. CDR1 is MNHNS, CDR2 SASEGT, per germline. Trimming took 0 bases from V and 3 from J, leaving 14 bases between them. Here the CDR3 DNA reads TGTGCCAGCAGTGAAGCGGGCAGGGGTCTTCACTATGGCTACACCTTC. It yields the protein CASSEAGRGLHYGYTF.

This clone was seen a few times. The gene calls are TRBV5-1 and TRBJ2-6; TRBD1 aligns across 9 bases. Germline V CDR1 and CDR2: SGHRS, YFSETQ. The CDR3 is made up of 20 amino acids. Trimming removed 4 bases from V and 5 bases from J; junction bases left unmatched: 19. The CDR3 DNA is TGCGCCAGCAGCGAAAATACCGGGACAGGGACCTGGTGGAGGGCCAACGTCCTGACTTTC. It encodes CASSENTGTGTWWRANVLTF.

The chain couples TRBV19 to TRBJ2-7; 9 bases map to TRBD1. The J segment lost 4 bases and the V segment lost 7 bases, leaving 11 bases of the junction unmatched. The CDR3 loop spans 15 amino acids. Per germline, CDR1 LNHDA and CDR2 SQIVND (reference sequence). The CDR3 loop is CASTLTDRGGYEQYF. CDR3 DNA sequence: TGTGCCAGTACCCTAACGGACAGGGGAGGGTACGAGCAGTACTTC.

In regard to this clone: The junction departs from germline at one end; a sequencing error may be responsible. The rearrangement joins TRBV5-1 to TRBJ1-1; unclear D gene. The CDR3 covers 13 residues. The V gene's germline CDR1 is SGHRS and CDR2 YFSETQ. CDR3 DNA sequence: TGCGCCAGAAGCTTGCAGTTGGGCTTTGAAGCTTTCTTT. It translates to CARSLQLGFEAFF.

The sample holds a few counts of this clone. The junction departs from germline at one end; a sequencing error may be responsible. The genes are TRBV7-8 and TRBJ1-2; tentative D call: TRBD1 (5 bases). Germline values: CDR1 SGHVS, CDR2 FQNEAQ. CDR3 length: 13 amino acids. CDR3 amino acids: CASSLAAGNEKNF. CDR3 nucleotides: TGTGCCAGCAGCTTAGCGGCAGGGAATGAAAAAAACTTC.

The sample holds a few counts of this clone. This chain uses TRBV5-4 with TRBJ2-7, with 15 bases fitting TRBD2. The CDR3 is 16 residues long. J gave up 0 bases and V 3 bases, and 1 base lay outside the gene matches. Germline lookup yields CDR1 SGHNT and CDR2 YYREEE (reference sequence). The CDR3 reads CASSSGLAGGSYEQYF. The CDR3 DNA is TGTGCCAGCAGCTCGGGACTAGCGGGGGGCTCCTACGAGCAGTACTTC.

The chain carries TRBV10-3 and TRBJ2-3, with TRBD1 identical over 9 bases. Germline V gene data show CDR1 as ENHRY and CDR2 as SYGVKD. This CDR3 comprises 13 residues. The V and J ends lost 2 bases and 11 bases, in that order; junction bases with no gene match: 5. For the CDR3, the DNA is TGTGCCATCAGTGAGGGGACAGGGAGTATGCAGTATTTT. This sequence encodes CAISEGTGSMQYF.

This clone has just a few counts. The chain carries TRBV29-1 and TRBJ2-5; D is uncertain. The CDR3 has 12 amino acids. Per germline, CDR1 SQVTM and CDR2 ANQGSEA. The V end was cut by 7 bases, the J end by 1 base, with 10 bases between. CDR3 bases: TGCAGCGCCTCTCAGGCCCAAGAGACCCAGTACTTC. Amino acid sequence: CSASQAQETQYF.

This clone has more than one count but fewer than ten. The DNA for the CDR3 is TGTGCCAGCTCCTCAGGGATCCAAGAGACCCAGTACTTC. Translating gives CASSSGIQETQYF. This rearrangement joins TRBV18 to TRBJ2-5; possibly TRBD1 for D (5 bases). V lost 6 bases to trimming and J lost 1 base, with 9 bases between them. CDR1 is KGHSH and CDR2 is LQKENI in the germline V gene. This CDR3 comprises 13 residues.

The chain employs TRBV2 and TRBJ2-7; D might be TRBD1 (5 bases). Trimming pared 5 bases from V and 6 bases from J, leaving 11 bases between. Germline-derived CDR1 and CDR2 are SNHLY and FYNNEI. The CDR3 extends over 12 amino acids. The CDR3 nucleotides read TGTGCCAGCAGTTCCCCAGGGCCCGAGCAGTACTTC. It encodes CASSSPGPEQYF.

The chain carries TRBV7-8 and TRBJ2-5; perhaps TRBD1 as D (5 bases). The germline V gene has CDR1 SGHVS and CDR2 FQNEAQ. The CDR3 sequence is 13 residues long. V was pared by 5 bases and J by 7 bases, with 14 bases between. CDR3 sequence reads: CASSRIGVWTQYF. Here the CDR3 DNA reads TGTGCCAGCAGCCGTATAGGGGTATGGACCCAGTACTTC.

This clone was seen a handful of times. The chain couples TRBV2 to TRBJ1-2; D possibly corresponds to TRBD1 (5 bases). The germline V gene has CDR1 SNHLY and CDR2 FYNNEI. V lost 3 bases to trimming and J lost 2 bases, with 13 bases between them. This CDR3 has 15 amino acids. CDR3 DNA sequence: TGTGCCAGCAGTGACGGGCAGGGATTCAACTATGGCTACACCTTC. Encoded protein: CASSDGQGFNYGYTF.

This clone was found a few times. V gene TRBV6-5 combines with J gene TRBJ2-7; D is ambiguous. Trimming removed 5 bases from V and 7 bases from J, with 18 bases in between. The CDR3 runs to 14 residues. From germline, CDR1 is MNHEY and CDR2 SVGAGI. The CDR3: CASSDGSLPWEQYF. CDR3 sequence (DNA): TGTGCCAGCAGTGACGGGTCTCTCCCCTGGGAGCAGTACTTC.